One sample yielded the 21 T cell receptor beta chains listed below, sequenced in a study of CD8 T cells in Susac syndrome. RNA, at about 0.45 to 1 ug, was reverse transcribed with random hexamers. TCRdb ran MiXCR on the immunoSEQ multiplex PCR reads and lists one entry per CDR3 protein. The table has 150,000 or so distinct CDR3 sequences, roughly 95% seen once. The sample consisted of CD4+ T cells from PBMCs. The receptors shown here come from a human donor with Susac syndrome.

J is TRBJ1-6 and V is TRBV5-1; D is unresolved. The V end was cut by 4 bases, the J end by 14 bases, with 16 bases between. The V gene's germline CDR1 is SGHRS and CDR2 YFSETQ. The CDR3 is made up of 13 amino acids. For the CDR3, the DNA is TGCGCCAGCAGCCCAACTCCCCTAGAGGCCCTCCACTTT. It yields the protein CASSPTPLEALHF.

The rearrangement joins TRBV7-2 to TRBJ2-1; D is perhaps TRBD2 (6 bases). The V end lost 5 bases, the J end lost 6 bases, and 14 bases lay between the germline ends. The CDR3 length is 14 residues. From germline, CDR1 is SGHTA and CDR2 FQGNSA. CDR3 loop: CASSPPGGSNEQFF. The CDR3 DNA is TGTGCCAGCAGCCCCCCCGGGGGTAGCAATGAGCAGTTCTTC.

This chain links TRBV4-2 with TRBJ2-7, with a weak D call TRBD1 (5 bases). Germline V CDR1 and CDR2: LGHNA, YNFKEQ. The V end was cut by 0 bases, the J end by 0 bases, with 9 bases between. The CDR3 has 15 amino acids. The CDR3: CASSQDRQGSYEQYF. CDR3 sequence (DNA): TGTGCCAGCAGCCAAGATAGGCAGGGCTCCTACGAGCAGTACTTC.

This chain links TRBV12-3 or TRBV12-4 with TRBJ1-5, with D maybe TRBD1 (6 bases). This CDR3 region has 14 residues. Trimming cost V 0 bases and J 9 bases, with 12 bases left between them. The DNA for the CDR3 is TGTGCCAGCAGTTTAGCGGGCAGGGGCACGCCCCAGCATTTT. This gives the protein CASSLAGRGTPQHF.

The chain uses TRBV3-1 and TRBJ2-5; D might be TRBD2 (6 bases). V lost 8 bases and J lost 3, with 13 bases in between. The length of the CDR3 is 13 residues. CDR1 is LGHDT, CDR2 YNNKEL, per germline (reference sequence). The chain's CDR3 is CASRRGPEETQYF. In DNA form, the CDR3 reads TGTGCCAGCCGGCGGGGACCCGAAGAGACCCAGTACTTC.

The chain couples TRBV24-1 to TRBJ2-1, with D perhaps assigned TRBD1 or TRBD2 (5 bases each). With 6 bases removed from V and 3 bases from J, the gap between germline ends came to 20 bases. Per the germline V gene, CDR1 is KGHDR and CDR2 is SFDVKD. There are 17 residues in the CDR3. CDR3 region: CATSLSPGRGNYNEQFF. The CDR3 DNA is TGTGCCACCAGTTTAAGTCCGGGACGAGGGAACTACAATGAGCAGTTCTTC.

This clonotype was counted once. The rearrangement links TRBV29-1 to TRBJ2-1; the D gene could be TRBD1 or TRBD2 (6 bases each). Germline V gene sequence: CDR1 SQVTM, CDR2 ANQGSEA. V lost 6 bases to trimming and J lost 4 bases, with 13 bases between them. The CDR3 totals 13 residues. The CDR3 spells CSVTRGAYNEQFF. The CDR3 bases are TGCAGCGTGACAAGGGGGGCGTACAATGAGCAGTTCTTC.

The chain has TRBV15 and TRBJ2-1, with a possible D match to TRBD1 (5 bases). Germline CDR1 reads LNHNV; CDR2 reads YYDKDF (reference sequence). There are 12 residues in the CDR3. Trimming stripped 2 bases from V and 8 bases from J, with 7 bases between. The CDR3 nucleotides read TGTGCCACCAGCAGACAGGGATATGAGCAGTTCTTC. Amino acids: CATSRQGYEQFF.

V and J are TRBV14 and TRBJ2-7, with unresolved D. Trimming removed 1 base from V and 4 bases from J, with 2 bases in between. CDR3 size: 11 residues. Germline V gene sequence: CDR1 SGHDN, CDR2 FVKESK. CDR3 sequence (DNA): TGTGCCAGCAGCCAAGTTTACGAGCAGTACTTC. It yields the protein CASSQVYEQYF.

The CDR3 region is CASSQGMAQPQHF. The CDR3 DNA reads TGTGCCAGCAGCCAAGGAATGGCTCAGCCCCAGCATTTT. The chain has TRBV4-2 and TRBJ1-5; D ambiguous. The ends were cut back, 1 base at V and 6 bases at J, with 7 bases in the middle. This CDR3 has 13 amino acids. Per germline, CDR1 LGHNA and CDR2 YNFKEQ.

The rearrangement joins TRBV20-1 to TRBJ2-2; D is uncertain. This CDR3 contains 16 residues. Germline V gene sequence: CDR1 DFQATT, CDR2 SNEGSKA (reference sequence). V lost 0 bases and J 0 bases, leaving 11 bases between the germline ends. The CDR3 DNA follows: TGCAGTGCTAGAGATCCTCGGTATTCGAACACCGGGGAGCTGTTTTTT. Translating gives CSARDPRYSNTGELFF.

This clonotype was counted a single time. V and J are TRBV9 and TRBJ2-2; D might be TRBD1 or TRBD2, each matching 5 bases. CDR1 is SGDLS, CDR2 YYNGEE, per germline. This CDR3 has 18 residues. V gave up 0 bases and J gave up 1 base, with 16 bases separating them. Written as DNA, the CDR3 is TGTGCCAGCAGCGTAGTAGGTGGGGGAGCGCTGAACACCGGGGAGCTGTTTTTT. Translation: CASSVVGGGALNTGELFF.

This chain uses TRBV15 with TRBJ1-6; 7 bases align to TRBD1. Germline V gene lookup returns CDR1 LNHNV and CDR2 YYDKDF (reference sequence). The CDR3 contains 16 residues. V was clipped by 2 bases and J by 7 bases; unmatched bases: 8. DNA for the CDR3: TGTGCCACCAGCAGACTAAGACAGGGCCGCAATTCACCCCTCCACTTT. It specifies CATSRLRQGRNSPLHF.

The genes are TRBV12-3 or TRBV12-4 and TRBJ2-5; a weak D match, TRBD1 (5 bases). The CDR3 is 13 residues long. Trimming cost V 6 bases and J 4 bases, with 12 bases left between them. The DNA for the CDR3 is TGTGCCAGCAGCCCCTGGGGCGCAGAGACCCAGTACTTC. Its protein is CASSPWGAETQYF.

The chain is built from TRBV10-3 and TRBJ2-7, with TRBD2 matching 10 bases. Trimming cost V 0 bases and J 1 base; bases outside gene matches: 6. The germline gives CDR1 ENHRY, CDR2 SYGVKD. This CDR3 comprises 17 residues. In DNA, the CDR3 is TGTGCCATCAGTGAGTCGATAGCGGGGGGAAGTTCCTACGAGCAGTACTTC. This sequence encodes CAISESIAGGSSYEQYF.

The V and J genes are TRBV15 and TRBJ2-4, with D hard to call. Germline V CDR1 and CDR2: LNHNV, YYDKDF (reference sequence). The CDR3 loop spans 14 amino acids. V was cut by 1 base and J by 4 bases, with 8 bases left in between. The DNA of the CDR3 is TGTGCCACCAGCAGAGTGGCCGGGAAAAACATTCAGTACTTC. Translated, it gives CATSRVAGKNIQYF. Complete variable domain (other parts from reference TRBV15 and TRBJ2-4): DAMVIQNPRYQVTQFGKPVTLSCSQTLNHNVMYWYQQKSSQAPKLLFHYYDKDFNNEADTPDNFQSRRPNTSFCFLDIRSPGLGDTAMYLCATSRVAGKNIQYFGAGTRLSVL.

The V and J genes are TRBV4-3 and TRBJ1-6; no reliable D call. Trimming cost V 4 bases and J 8 bases, with 30 bases left between them. This CDR3 contains 20 residues. Germline values: CDR1 LGHNA, CDR2 YSLEER. In DNA, the CDR3 is TGCGCCAGCAGCCGCAACCCGCCTGCCGGTAGGGAGAGGCAGGATTCACCCCTCCACTTT. Amino acids: CASSRNPPAGRERQDSPLHF.

The chain couples TRBV4-1 to TRBJ2-5, with TRBD1 as a possible D gene (6 bases). The CDR3 runs 15 residues. V was cut by 1 base and J by 2 bases, with 11 bases left in between. Germline assignment: CDR1 MGHRA and CDR2 YSYEKL. The CDR3 region has the DNA TGCGCCAGCAGCCAAGGGGACATCCCTCAAGAGACCCAGTACTTC. It translates to CASSQGDIPQETQYF.

V is TRBV19 and J is TRBJ2-7; the D is unclear. V was clipped by 5 bases and J by 0 bases, with 14 bases between them. Per germline, CDR1 LNHDA and CDR2 SQIVND (reference sequence). CDR3 length equals 15 residues. The CDR3 sequence: CASSSRRWNSYEQYF. The CDR3, as DNA: TGTGCCAGTAGTTCAAGACGGTGGAACTCCTACGAGCAGTACTTC.

CDR3: CASRLDRSINQPQHF. In DNA form, the CDR3 reads TGTGCCAGCAGACTGGACAGGTCAATCAATCAGCCCCAGCATTTT. This chain uses TRBV7-2 with TRBJ1-5; 7 nucleotides agree with TRBD1. Germline V lookup: CDR1 SGHTA, CDR2 FQGNSA. V shed 6 bases and J 3 bases; nucleotides not matched to a gene: 8. This CDR3 is built from 15 residues.

V is TRBV3-1 and J is TRBJ2-3; 7 nucleotides agree with TRBD2. V lost 1 base and J lost 7; bases outside the gene matches: 5. CDR1 LGHDT and CDR2 YNNKEL come from the germline V gene (reference sequence). The CDR3 runs to 14 residues. The CDR3 here is CASSQGRGRNTQYF. CDR3 in DNA: TGTGCCAGCAGCCAAGGGCGGGGGAGGAATACGCAGTATTTT.